This T cell receptor (beta chain) was captured by sequencing in a study of cytomegalovirus exposure and HLA in healthy donors. With respect to this clone: Its specificity is unknown.

CDR3 length: 17 amino acids. The germline V gene has CDR1 MNHEY and CDR2 SMNVEV (reference sequence). Trimming cost V 2 bases and J 6 bases; bases outside gene matches: 14. Amplification used 60 Vbeta primers and 13 Jbeta primers. Profiled with immunoSEQ multiplex PCR; TCRdb holds only in-frame clones, not every one. This repertoire shows 190,000 or so clones, 75% to 90% found once; its top ten account for 6.5%. The study, taken as a whole, reports: An Asian-associated ancestry cluster reportedly showed fewer N-insertions than the roughly 700-donor mean in a later analysis.

The sequenced material came from PBMCs. The rearrangement links TRBV27 to TRBJ2-3; TRBD1 matches 7 bases. This sequence originates from a woman in her forties or fifties in good health and CMV-seropositive. The chain's CDR3 is CASSLLPGQIIGDTQYF. The CDR3 DNA reads as TGTGCCAGCAGTTTACTTCCGGGACAGATTATTGGTGATACGCAGTATTTT.